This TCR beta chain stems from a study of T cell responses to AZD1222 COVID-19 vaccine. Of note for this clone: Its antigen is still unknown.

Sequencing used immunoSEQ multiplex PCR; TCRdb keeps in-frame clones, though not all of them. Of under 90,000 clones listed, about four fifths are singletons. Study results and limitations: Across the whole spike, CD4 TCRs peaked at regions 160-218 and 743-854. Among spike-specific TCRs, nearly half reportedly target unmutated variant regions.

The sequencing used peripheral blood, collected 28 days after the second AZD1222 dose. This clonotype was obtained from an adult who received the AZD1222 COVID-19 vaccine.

The CDR3 here is CASSQDLAGEAETQYF. DNA for the CDR3: TGTGCCAGCAGCCAAGATCTAGCGGGGGAGGCGGAGACCCAGTACTTC. This chain uses TRBV3-1 (or the pseudogene TRBV3-2) with TRBJ2-5; 10 nucleotides match TRBD2. Germline V CDR1 and CDR2: LGHDT, YNNKEL (reference sequence). The length of the CDR3 is 16 residues. The V gene end was trimmed by 0 bases and the J gene end by 5 bases; junction bases not matched to a gene: 6.